A single sample gave rise to the 23 T cell receptor beta chains below, sequenced in a study of T cells in Graves' hyperthyroidism and ophthalmopathy (dated by TCRdb to about 2019). Library preparation was by multiplex PCR. The sample was run on an Illumina HiSeq 2000. Amplification of TCR beta CDR3 regions was carried out from RNA transcripts. For the first round of RT-PCR on the TCR CDR3, the HTBI primer set was used together with the Qiagen OneStep RT-PCR kit. The public reads were run again by TCRdb, first through fastp at Q25 and then through MiXCR, and only productive beta chains were kept. Each entry is one CDR3 protein sequence, shown with its most common DNA and genes. The sample records about 300,000 distinct CDR3 sequences, 10% to 15% of which are singletons. Roughly 7.5% of the sample lies in the top ten. Sequencing used blood. These receptor sequences come from a woman aged 25-40 years with Graves' hyperthyroidism that later progressed to Graves' ophthalmopathy.

The table lists this clonotype with many counts. J is TRBJ1-5 and V is TRBV27; 7 positions match TRBD1. The CDR3 is 15 residues long. Germline values: CDR1 MNHEY, CDR2 SMNVEV (reference sequence). V dropped 4 bases and J dropped 4; count of bases not matched to a gene: 7. CDR3 protein: CASSSRDSPNQPQHF. The CDR3 DNA reads TGTGCCAGCAGTTCCCGGGACAGCCCTAATCAGCCCCAGCATTTT.

This clonotype showed up many times. The gene calls are TRBV12-3 or TRBV12-4 and TRBJ2-7, with D perhaps TRBD2 (5 bases). CDR3 length: 18 amino acids. The germline V and J ends were trimmed by 1 base and 3 bases, with 22 bases remaining between them. The CDR3 nucleotides are TGTGCCAGCAGTTTAGAGAAGGCGAGCGGAAGCTTCTTCTACGAGCAGTACTTC. Translation: CASSLEKASGSFFYEQYF.

This clonotype was recorded many times. The chain recombines TRBV11-2 with TRBJ1-1; D remains ambiguous. Trimming took off 5 bases at V and 3 bases at J, with 7 bases between the two ends. The CDR3 is made up of 12 amino acids. CDR1 is SGHAT, CDR2 FQNNGV, per germline. The CDR3 sequence: CASSLTHTEAFF. CDR3 bases: TGTGCCAGCAGCCTAACGCACACTGAAGCTTTCTTT.

This clonotype was detected many times. The CDR3 bases are TGCAGTGCCAGCCTACTAGCGGTGTCCGGCGAGCAGTACTTC. It encodes CSASLLAVSGEQYF. The chain is built from TRBV20-1 and TRBJ2-7, with 8 nucleotides matching TRBD2. This CDR3 is built from 14 residues. Germline V lookup: CDR1 DFQATT, CDR2 SNEGSKA (reference sequence). Trimming cost V 6 bases and J 6 bases; bases outside gene matches: 13.

This clonotype occurred many times. V is TRBV12-3 or TRBV12-4 and J is TRBJ1-6; no firm D call. The CDR3 runs to 16 residues. V was clipped by 3 bases and J by 1 base, with 10 bases between them. CDR3 in amino acids: CASSFRAASYNSPLHF. The DNA for the CDR3 is TGTGCCAGCAGTTTTCGCGCGGCGTCCTATAATTCACCCCTCCACTTT.

The gene calls are TRBV29-1 and TRBJ2-5; no definite D call. V was pared by 4 bases and J by 2 bases, with 2 bases between. The CDR3 covers 10 residues. Germline V gene data show CDR1 as SQVTM and CDR2 as ANQGSEA. The DNA of the CDR3 is TGCAGCGTTGTACAAGAGACCCAGTACTTC. Its translation: CSVVQETQYF.

In its sample, this clonotype was seen many times. The chain uses TRBV20-1 and TRBJ1-1, with no clear D. Trimming removed 6 bases at V and 1 base at J, with 12 bases between. This CDR3 is built from 13 residues. The germline gives CDR1 DFQATT, CDR2 SNEGSKA (reference sequence). The CDR3 is CSAPGHSNTEAFF. In DNA, the CDR3 is TGCAGTGCCCCCGGGCATTCGAACACTGAAGCTTTCTTT.

In this sample, this clonotype turned up a few times. The chain employs TRBV4-3 and TRBJ2-2, with 13 positions matching TRBD2. Germline V lookup: CDR1 LGHNA, CDR2 YSLEER. V dropped 6 bases and J dropped 4; count of bases not matched to a gene: 5. This CDR3 has 16 residues. CDR3 coding DNA: TGCGCCAGCAGTCGACTAGCGGGAGGCTCCACCGGGGAGCTGTTTTTT. Protein: CASSRLAGGSTGELFF.

This clonotype has at least ten counts. This chain uses TRBV2 with TRBJ2-7, with TRBD2 matching 7 bases. The J segment lost 7 bases and the V segment lost 11 bases, leaving 20 bases of the junction unmatched. CDR1 SNHLY and CDR2 FYNNEI come from the germline V gene. The CDR3 runs 15 residues. The CDR3 loop is CAGYVGAGAPGEQYF. CDR3 coding DNA: TGTGCCGGATACGTCGGGGCGGGAGCGCCGGGGGAGCAGTACTTC.

The V gene is TRBV15, the J gene TRBJ1-1; unclear D gene. Trimming cost V 0 bases and J 6 bases, with 14 bases left between them. Germline lookup yields CDR1 LNHNV and CDR2 YYDKDF (reference sequence). This CDR3 has 15 amino acids. DNA for the CDR3: TGTGCCACCAGCAGAGATGGGGTTATTTTCGCTGAAGCTTTCTTT. Its protein product is CATSRDGVIFAEAFF.

This clonotype was detected many times. The DNA of the CDR3 is TGTGCCAGCAGTTTCTCCGTATACAATGAGCAGTTCTTC. This translates into CASSFSVYNEQFF. This chain connects TRBV27 to TRBJ2-1; no clear D gene. V was clipped by 3 bases and J by 4 bases, with 7 bases between them. Germline-derived CDR1 and CDR2 are MNHEY and SMNVEV (reference sequence). The CDR3 contains 13 residues.

This chain links TRBV19 with TRBJ2-1, with 8 bases lining up with TRBD2. Germline V gene sequence: CDR1 LNHDA, CDR2 SQIVND (reference sequence). The V segment lost 4 bases and the J segment 0 bases; nucleotides outside the gene matches: 2. This CDR3 has 15 amino acids. CDR3 coding DNA: TGTGCCAGTAGTAGTAGCGGGAACTCCTACAATGAGCAGTTCTTC. This sequence encodes CASSSSGNSYNEQFF.

In its sample, this clonotype was seen many times. The chain has TRBV6-5 and TRBJ2-1; D is uncertain. The V end lost 0 bases, the J end lost 0 bases, and 9 bases lay between the germline ends. The germline V gene encodes CDR1 MNHEY and CDR2 SVGAGI. CDR3 length: 16 amino acids. The CDR3 nucleotides are TGTGCCAGCAGTTACTCCCCTCTTAGCTCCTACAATGAGCAGTTCTTC. Translating it yields CASSYSPLSSYNEQFF.

In this sample, this clonotype turned up many times. This sequence joins TRBV7-2 and TRBJ2-5; 8 bases line up with TRBD1. Germline V gene sequence: CDR1 SGHTA, CDR2 FQGNSA. With 4 bases clipped from V and 4 bases from J, the junction kept 8 bases outside the gene matches. CDR3 length: 15 amino acids. For the CDR3, the DNA is TGTGCCAGCAGCTCCCGAGACAGGGGCCTAGAGACCCAGTACTTC. It translates to CASSSRDRGLETQYF. The full variable domain, its missing parts supplied by reference TRBV7-2 and TRBJ2-5, is GAGVSQSPSNKVTEKGKDVELRCDPISGHTALYWYRQSLGQGLEFLIYFQGNSAPDKSGLPSDRFSAERTGGSVSTLTIQRTQQEDSAVYLCASSSRDRGLETQYFGPGTRLLVL.

In this sample, this clonotype turned up many times. V usage is TRBV20-1 and J usage is TRBJ2-7; tentatively, D is TRBD2 (7 bases). With 6 bases removed from V and 6 bases from J, the gap between germline ends came to 21 bases. CDR3 length: 14 residues. In germline, CDR1 is DFQATT, CDR2 SNEGSKA (reference sequence). This CDR3 is CSAGEGHAYSEQYF. The CDR3, as DNA: TGCAGTGCGGGGGAGGGACATGCCTACAGCGAGCAGTACTTC.

This clonotype was recorded many times. J is TRBJ2-7 and V is TRBV4-3; D is unclear. Germline V gives CDR1 LGHNA, CDR2 YSLEER. The CDR3 loop spans 15 amino acids. Between the trimmed V and J ends, which lost 0 bases and 2 bases, there was a span of 11 bases. The CDR3, as DNA: TGCGCCAGCAGCCAAGATGTCCGGATAACCTACGAGCAGTACTTC. It codes for CASSQDVRITYEQYF.

V gene TRBV18 combines with J gene TRBJ2-7; TRBD2 might be the D (5 bases). The CDR3 loop spans 13 amino acids. CDR1 is KGHSH, CDR2 LQKENI, per germline. Trimming removed 0 bases from V and 6 bases from J, with 9 bases in between. The CDR3 sequence: CASSPPGKGEQYF. The CDR3 DNA follows: TGTGCCAGCTCACCACCCGGGAAGGGCGAGCAGTACTTC.

This chain links TRBV10-3 with TRBJ1-2; D is unresolved. The V end was cut by 0 bases, the J end by 5 bases, with 10 bases between. CDR1 and CDR2 (germline): ENHRY, SYGVKD. This CDR3 is 14 amino acids long. The CDR3 region is CAISESGRLYGYTF. As DNA, the CDR3 is TGTGCCATCAGTGAGTCAGGACGCTTATATGGCTACACCTTC.

This clonotype appeared many times. CDR3 nucleotides: TGTGCCTGGAGTTTTACACAGGGAGATCAGCCCCAGCATTTT. Encoded protein: CAWSFTQGDQPQHF. The chain recombines TRBV30 with TRBJ1-5; D might be TRBD1 (6 bases). Germline V gene lookup returns CDR1 GTSNPN and CDR2 SVGIG (reference sequence). V shed 2 bases and J shed 5 bases, with 13 bases lying between them. This CDR3 contains 14 residues.

In this sample, this clonotype turned up many times. DNA of the CDR3: TGTGCCAGCAGTACGCAGAACTATGGCTACACCTTC. This translates into CASSTQNYGYTF. The chain links TRBV28 to TRBJ1-2; no definite D call. The CDR3 spans 12 residues. Looked up from germline, CDR1 is MDHEN and CDR2 is SYDVKM. The V end lost 5 bases, the J end lost 2 bases, and 6 bases lay between the germline ends.

The chain combines TRBV7-2 with TRBJ2-7; 7 nucleotides match TRBD2. Germline values: CDR1 SGHTA, CDR2 FQGNSA. J gave up 2 bases and V 5 bases, and 6 bases lay outside the gene matches. The CDR3 runs 14 residues. DNA for the CDR3: TGTGCCAGCAGCGAGCGGGACCGACCCTACGAGCAGTACTTC. The encoded protein is CASSERDRPYEQYF. The entire variable domain, with the rest obtained from reference TRBV7-2 and TRBJ2-7, is as follows: GAGVSQSPSNKVTEKGKDVELRCDPISGHTALYWYRQSLGQGLEFLIYFQGNSAPDKSGLPSDRFSAERTGGSVSTLTIQRTQQEDSAVYLCASSERDRPYEQYFGPGTRLTVT.

Many counts were recorded for this clonotype. The gene calls are TRBV7-9 and TRBJ2-7, with D perhaps TRBD1 or TRBD2 (5 bases each). The V and J ends lost 7 bases and 0 bases respectively, with 19 bases between them. This CDR3 has 16 amino acids. Germline V gene lookup returns CDR1 SEHNR and CDR2 FQNEAQ (reference sequence). CDR3 region: CASTLGEGTFSYEQYF. The CDR3 DNA follows: TGTGCCAGCACCCTAGGGGAAGGGACCTTCTCCTACGAGCAGTACTTC. The full variable domain, completed using reference TRBV7-9 and TRBJ2-7, is DTGVSQNPRHKITKRGQNVTFRCDPISEHNRLYWYRQTLGQGPEFLTYFQNEAQLEKSRLLSDRFSAERPKGSFSTLEIQRTEQGDSAMYLCASTLGEGTFSYEQYFGPGTRLTVT.

As regards this clonotype: A much more abundant neighbour one base away suggests this may be a read error. The chain is built from TRBV12-3 or TRBV12-4 and TRBJ1-2; D is unresolved. Trimming removed 8 bases at V and 6 bases at J, with 16 bases between. CDR3 size: 13 residues. CDR3 coding DNA: TGTGCCAGCTCTTATCTCCCTGGGAATGGCTACACCTTC. Translated, it gives CASSYLPGNGYTF.